This entry features one T cell receptor beta chain sequence. Its antigen specificity is not known. Per-base quality was not reported, and no clone a single base away is much larger than it. Whole blood was collected in K2EDTA tubes by collaborating institutions according to the institutions' own protocols. For TCRbeta analysis, collaborator samples were shipped as frozen whole blood, as isolated PBMCs, or as DNA extracted from either sample type. The junction carries 16 bases between V and J, which are trimmed by 3 bases and 5 bases respectively. From its cysteine to its phenylalanine, the CDR3 spans 14 amino acids. Just the 42-base CDR3 DNA is kept, in frame starting at base 1. CDR1 and CDR2, looked up from the germline V gene (reference sequence), are DFQATT and SNEGSKA. The sample belongs to a study of blood T cell repertoires in COVID-19 (dated by TCRdb to about 2020). About the study as a whole: Samples covering the acute and convalescent phases of COVID-19 were provided by collaborators in the United States, Italy and Spain. The material from the prospective study consisted of cDNA or gDNA derived from T cells, B-cell-depleted T cells, or PBMCs. The dataset comprised deeply sampled blood TCRbeta repertoires from subjects exposed to, actively infected with, or recovered from COVID-19. The repertoires were released in a freely available public database meant as a resource for research on the immune response to SARS-CoV-2. Samples were obtained from the ongoing ImmuneRACE study (first 160 participants) and from about 1,300 subjects provided by 6 global collaborators. The sample metadata nearly always contained a de-identified subject ID, COVID-19 status, age in years and sex. Where available, HLA class I and class II types were taken from metadata supplied by the sample provider and were not determined by assay-based typing. Results and caveats for the whole study, not just this receptor: The quantity of clinical and demographic metadata differed by source and by participant and was supplied without curation.

TCRbeta CDR3 regions were amplified from genomic DNA by means of the immunoSEQ Assay, a bias-controlled multiplex PCR. The original methods were these. The number of nucleated cells in each sample was estimated from the amplification of reference gene primers within the assay. To quantify the absolute abundance of each unique TCRbeta CDR3 rearrangement, sequence reads were collapsed and filtered. For each sample, productive Simpson clonality was calculated by taking the square root of Simpson's diversity index across productive rearrangements. TCRdb obtained this table from immuneACCESS and retained in-frame rearrangements with V and J assigned. These tables miss some clones; where compared with another copy, unresolved V genes account for less than half of the shortfall, and the remainder is unexplained. For V, J and clone size, that table is used; D and trimming come from the DNA. For this sample the table gives 140,000 to 150,000 clones, of which approximately 88% were detected only once. The top ten clones comprise roughly 4.9% of the sample.

The specimen sequenced was peripheral blood. The rearrangement combines TRBV20-1 with TRBJ2-5, and TRBD2 may be the D gene, going by 6 matching bases. This TCR came from a human donor in a cohort sampled during active COVID-19. The CDR3 corresponds to CSASRLAGGETQYF. The DNA is as follows: TGCAGTGCTAGTCGGCTAGCCGGAGGGGAGACCCAGTACTTC.